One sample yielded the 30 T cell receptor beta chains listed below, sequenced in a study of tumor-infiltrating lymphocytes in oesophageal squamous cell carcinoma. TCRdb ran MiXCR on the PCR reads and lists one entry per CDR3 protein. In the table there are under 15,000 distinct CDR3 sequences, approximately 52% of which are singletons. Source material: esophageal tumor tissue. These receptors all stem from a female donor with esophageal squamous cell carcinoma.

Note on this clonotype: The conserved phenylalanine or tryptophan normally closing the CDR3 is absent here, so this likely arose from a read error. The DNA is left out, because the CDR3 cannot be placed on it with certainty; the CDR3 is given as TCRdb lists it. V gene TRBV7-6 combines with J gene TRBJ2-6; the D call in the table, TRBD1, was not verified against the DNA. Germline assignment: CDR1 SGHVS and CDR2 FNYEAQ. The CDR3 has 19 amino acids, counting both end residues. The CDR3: CASSFGRQGFSYNEQFFGA.

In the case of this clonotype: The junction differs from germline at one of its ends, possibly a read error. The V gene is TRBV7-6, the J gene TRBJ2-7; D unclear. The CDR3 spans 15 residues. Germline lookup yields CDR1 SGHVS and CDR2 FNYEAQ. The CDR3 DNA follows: TGTGCCAGCAGCCGAGATGGACGGATAAATTCACCCCTCCACTTC. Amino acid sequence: CASSRDGRINSPLHF.

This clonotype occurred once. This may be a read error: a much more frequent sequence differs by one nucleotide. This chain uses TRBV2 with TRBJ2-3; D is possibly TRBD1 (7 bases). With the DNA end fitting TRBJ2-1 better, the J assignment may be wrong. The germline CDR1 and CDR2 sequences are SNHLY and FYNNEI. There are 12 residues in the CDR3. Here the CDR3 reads CASVRDSYEQFF. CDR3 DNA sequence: TGTGCCAGCGTGCGGGACAGCTACGAGCAGTTCTTC.

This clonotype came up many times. This chain's CDR3 is CASRLGPTEAFF. The CDR3 DNA reads as TGTGCCAGTCGACTAGGGCCTACTGAAGCTTTCTTT. The chain uses TRBV19 and TRBJ1-1, with D hard to call. V was shortened by 8 bases and J by 5 bases, with 12 bases between the two germline ends. Germline CDR1 and CDR2: LNHDA and SQIVND (reference sequence). The CDR3 extends over 12 amino acids.

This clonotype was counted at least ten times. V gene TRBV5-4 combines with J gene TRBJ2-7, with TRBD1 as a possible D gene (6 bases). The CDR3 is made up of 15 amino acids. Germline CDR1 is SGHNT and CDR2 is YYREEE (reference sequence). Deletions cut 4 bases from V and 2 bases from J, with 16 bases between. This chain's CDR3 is CASSGVTRGTYEQYF. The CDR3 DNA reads TGTGCCAGCAGCGGGGTTACGAGGGGGACCTACGAGCAGTACTTC.

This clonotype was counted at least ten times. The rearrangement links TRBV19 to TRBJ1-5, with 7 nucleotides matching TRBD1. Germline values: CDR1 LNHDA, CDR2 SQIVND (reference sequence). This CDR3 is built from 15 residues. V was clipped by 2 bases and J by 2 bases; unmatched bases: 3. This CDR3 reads CASSITGTGNQPQHF. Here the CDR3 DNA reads TGTGCCAGTAGTATAACGGGGACAGGCAATCAGCCCCAGCATTTT. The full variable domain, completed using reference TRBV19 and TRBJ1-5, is DGGITQSPKYLFRKEGQNVTLSCEQNLNHDAMYWYRQDPGQGLRLIYYSQIVNDFQKGDIAEGYSVSREKKESFPLTVTSAQKNPTAFYLCASSITGTGNQPQHFGDGTRLSIL.

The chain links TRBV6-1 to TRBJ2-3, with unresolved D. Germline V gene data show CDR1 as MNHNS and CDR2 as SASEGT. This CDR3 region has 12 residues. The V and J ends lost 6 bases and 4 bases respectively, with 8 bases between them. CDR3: CASSSPSDTQYF. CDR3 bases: TGTGCCAGCAGCTCCCCGTCAGATACGCAGTATTTT.

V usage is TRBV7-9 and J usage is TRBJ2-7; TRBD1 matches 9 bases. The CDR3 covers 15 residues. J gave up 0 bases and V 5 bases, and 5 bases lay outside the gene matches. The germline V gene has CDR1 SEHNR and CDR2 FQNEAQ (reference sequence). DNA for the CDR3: TGTGCCAGCAGCCTCCGACAGGGGGGCTCCTACGAGCAGTACTTC. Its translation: CASSLRQGGSYEQYF.

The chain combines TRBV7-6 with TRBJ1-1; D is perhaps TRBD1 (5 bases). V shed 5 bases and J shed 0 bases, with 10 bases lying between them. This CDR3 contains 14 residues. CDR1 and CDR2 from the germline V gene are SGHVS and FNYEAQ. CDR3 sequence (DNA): TGTGCCAGCAGCGAAAAGACAGTGAACACTGAAGCTTTCTTT. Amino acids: CASSEKTVNTEAFF.

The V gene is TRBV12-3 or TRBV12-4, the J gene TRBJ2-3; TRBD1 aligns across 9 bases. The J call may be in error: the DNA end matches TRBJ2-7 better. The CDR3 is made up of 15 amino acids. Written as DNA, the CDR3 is TGTGCCAGCACCTCTGGGACAGGGCACACAGATACGCAGTACTTC. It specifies CASTSGTGHTDTQYF.

CDR3 region: CASSSEGTILYNEQFF. The DNA for the CDR3 is TGTGCCAGCAGCTCCGAGGGGACTATCCTCTACAATGAGCAGTTCTTC. The V gene is TRBV7-6, the J gene TRBJ2-1; 7 positions match TRBD2. Germline V CDR1 and CDR2: SGHVS, FNYEAQ. Trimming cost V 4 bases and J 3 bases; bases outside gene matches: 9. This CDR3 has 16 amino acids.

The CDR3 loop reads CASSLTSFEQFF. CDR3 DNA: TGTGCCAGCAGTTTAACTAGCTTTGAGCAGTTCTTC. This sequence joins TRBV28 and TRBJ2-7, with D possibly matching TRBD2 (6 bases). Judging by the DNA end, TRBJ2-1 fits better; the J call may be wrong. Germline V gene lookup returns CDR1 MDHEN and CDR2 SYDVKM. This CDR3 comprises 12 residues.

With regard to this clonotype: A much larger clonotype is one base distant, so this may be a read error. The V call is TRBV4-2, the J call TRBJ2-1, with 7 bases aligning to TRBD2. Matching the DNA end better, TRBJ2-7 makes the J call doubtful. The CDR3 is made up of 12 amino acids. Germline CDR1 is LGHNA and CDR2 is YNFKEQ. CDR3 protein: CASSPRTREQYF. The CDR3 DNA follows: TGTGCCAGCAGCCCACGGACTAGAGAGCAGTACTTC.

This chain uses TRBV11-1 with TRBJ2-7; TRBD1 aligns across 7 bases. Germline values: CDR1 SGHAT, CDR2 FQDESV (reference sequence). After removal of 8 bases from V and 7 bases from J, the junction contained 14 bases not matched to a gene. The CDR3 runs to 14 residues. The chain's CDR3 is CASQGLEGGNEQYF. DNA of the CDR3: TGTGCCAGCCAAGGGCTAGAAGGGGGCAATGAGCAGTACTTC. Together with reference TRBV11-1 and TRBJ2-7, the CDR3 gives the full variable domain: EAEVAQSPRYKITEKSQAVAFWCDPISGHATLYWYRQILGQGPELLVQFQDESVVDDSQLPKDRFSAERLKGVDSTLKIQPAELGDSAMYLCASQGLEGGNEQYFGPGTRLTVT.

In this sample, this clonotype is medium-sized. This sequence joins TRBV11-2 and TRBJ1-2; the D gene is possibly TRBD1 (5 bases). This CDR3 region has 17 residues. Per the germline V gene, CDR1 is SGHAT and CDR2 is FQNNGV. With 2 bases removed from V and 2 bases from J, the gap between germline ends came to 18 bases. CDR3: CASSLFGQVGVNYGYTF. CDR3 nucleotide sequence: TGTGCCAGCAGCTTATTCGGACAAGTCGGGGTCAACTATGGCTACACCTTC.

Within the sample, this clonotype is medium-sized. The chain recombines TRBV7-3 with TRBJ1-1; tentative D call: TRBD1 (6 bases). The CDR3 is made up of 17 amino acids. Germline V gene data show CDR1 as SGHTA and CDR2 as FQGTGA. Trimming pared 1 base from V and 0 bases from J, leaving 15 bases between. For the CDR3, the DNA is TGTGCCAGCAGCTTAAATCCGGGGGGCCACATGAACACTGAAGCTTTCTTT. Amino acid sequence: CASSLNPGGHMNTEAFF.

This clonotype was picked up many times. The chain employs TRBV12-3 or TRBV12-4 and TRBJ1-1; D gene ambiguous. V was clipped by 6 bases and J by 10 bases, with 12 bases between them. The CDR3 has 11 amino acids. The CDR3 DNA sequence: TGTGCCAGCAGGTCATACTTAGGAGCTTTCTTT. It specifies CASRSYLGAFF.

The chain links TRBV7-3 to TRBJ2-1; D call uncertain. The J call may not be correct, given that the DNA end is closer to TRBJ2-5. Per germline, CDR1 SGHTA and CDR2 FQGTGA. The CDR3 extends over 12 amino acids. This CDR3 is CASSRDGETQYF. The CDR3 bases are TGTGCCAGCAGCAGAGATGGAGAGACCCAGTACTTC.

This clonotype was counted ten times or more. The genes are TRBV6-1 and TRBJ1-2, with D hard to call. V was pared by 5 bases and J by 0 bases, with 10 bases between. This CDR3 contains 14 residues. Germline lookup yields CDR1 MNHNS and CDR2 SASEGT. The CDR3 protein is CASSSQTANYGYTF. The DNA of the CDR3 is TGTGCCAGCAGTTCCCAGACCGCTAACTATGGCTACACCTTC.

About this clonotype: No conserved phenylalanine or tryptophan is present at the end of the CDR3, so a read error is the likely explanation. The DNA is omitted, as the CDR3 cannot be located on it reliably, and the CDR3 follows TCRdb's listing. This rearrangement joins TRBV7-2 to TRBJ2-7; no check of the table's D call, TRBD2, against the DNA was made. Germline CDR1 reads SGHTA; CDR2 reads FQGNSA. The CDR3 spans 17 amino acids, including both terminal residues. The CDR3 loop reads CASSVTSGVNNEQFFGS.

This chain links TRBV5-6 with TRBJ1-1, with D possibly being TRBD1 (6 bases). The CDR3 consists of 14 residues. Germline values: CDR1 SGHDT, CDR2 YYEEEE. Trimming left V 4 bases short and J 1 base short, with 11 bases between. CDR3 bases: TGTGCCAGCAGCGAAGACAGGCAGAACACTGAAGCTTTCTTT. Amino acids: CASSEDRQNTEAFF.

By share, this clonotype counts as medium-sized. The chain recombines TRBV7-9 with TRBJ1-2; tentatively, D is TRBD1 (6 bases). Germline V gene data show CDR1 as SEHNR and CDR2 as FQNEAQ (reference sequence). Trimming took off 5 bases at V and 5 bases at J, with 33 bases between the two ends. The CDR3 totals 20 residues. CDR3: CASSHPSGAPGPSVNYGYTF. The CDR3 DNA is TGTGCCAGCAGCCATCCCTCGGGGGCGCCTGGTCCCTCCGTTAATTATGGCTACACCTTC.

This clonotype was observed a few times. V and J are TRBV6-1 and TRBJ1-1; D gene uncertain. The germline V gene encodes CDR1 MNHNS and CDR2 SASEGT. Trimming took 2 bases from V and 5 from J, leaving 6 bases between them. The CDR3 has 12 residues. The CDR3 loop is CASSERWTEAFF. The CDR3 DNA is TGTGCCAGCAGTGAACGCTGGACTGAAGCTTTCTTT.

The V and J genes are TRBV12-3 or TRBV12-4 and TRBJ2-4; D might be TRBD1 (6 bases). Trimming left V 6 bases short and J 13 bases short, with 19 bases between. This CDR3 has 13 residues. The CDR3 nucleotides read TGTGCCAGCAGGGTGGGGACATTCCAAGAGCAGTACTTC. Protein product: CASRVGTFQEQYF.

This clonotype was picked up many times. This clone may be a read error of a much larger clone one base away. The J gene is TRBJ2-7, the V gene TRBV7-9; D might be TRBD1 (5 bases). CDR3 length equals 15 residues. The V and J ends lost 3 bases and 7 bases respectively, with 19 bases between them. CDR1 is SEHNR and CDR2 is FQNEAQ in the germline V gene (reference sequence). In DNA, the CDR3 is TGTGCCAGCAGCTTGGGGCCTGCGGCCTACAATGAGCAGTACTTC. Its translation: CASSLGPAAYNEQYF.

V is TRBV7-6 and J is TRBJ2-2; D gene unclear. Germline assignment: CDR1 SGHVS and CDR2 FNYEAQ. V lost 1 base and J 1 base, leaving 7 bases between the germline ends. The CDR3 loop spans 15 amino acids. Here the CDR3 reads CASSLVAVNTGELFF. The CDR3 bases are TGTGCCAGCAGCTTAGTTGCGGTGAACACCGGGGAGCTGTTTTTT.

CDR3 sequence reads: CASSSGTGGMNTEAFF. The CDR3 coding sequence is TGTGCCAGCAGCTCAGGGACAGGGGGCATGAACACTGAAGCTTTCTTT. The chain has TRBV3-1 and TRBJ1-1; 12 positions match TRBD1. Germline CDR1 and CDR2: LGHDT and YNNKEL (reference sequence). Trimming took 5 bases from V and 0 from J; bases not matched to a gene: 4. The CDR3 consists of 16 residues. The complete variable domain, with remaining parts taken from reference TRBV3-1 and TRBJ1-1, reads DTAVSQTPKYLVTQMGNDKSIKCEQNLGHDTMYWYKQDSKKFLKIMFSYNNKELIINETVPNRFSPKSPDKAHLNLHINSLELGDSAVYFCASSSGTGGMNTEAFFGQGTRLTVV.

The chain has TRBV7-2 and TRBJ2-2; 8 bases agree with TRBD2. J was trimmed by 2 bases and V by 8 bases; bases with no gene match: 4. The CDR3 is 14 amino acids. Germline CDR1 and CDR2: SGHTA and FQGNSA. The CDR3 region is CASRRTSNTGELFF. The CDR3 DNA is TGTGCCAGCCGCCGGACTAGCAACACCGGGGAGCTGTTTTTT. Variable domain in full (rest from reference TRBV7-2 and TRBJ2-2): GAGVSQSPSNKVTEKGKDVELRCDPISGHTALYWYRQSLGQGLEFLIYFQGNSAPDKSGLPSDRFSAERTGGSVSTLTIQRTQQEDSAVYLCASRRTSNTGELFFGEGSRLTVL.

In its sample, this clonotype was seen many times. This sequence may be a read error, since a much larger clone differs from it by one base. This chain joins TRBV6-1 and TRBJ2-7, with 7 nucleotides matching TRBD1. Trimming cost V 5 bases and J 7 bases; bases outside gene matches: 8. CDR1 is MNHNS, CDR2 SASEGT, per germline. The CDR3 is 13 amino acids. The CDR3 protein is CASSMTGYNEQYF. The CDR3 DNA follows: TGTGCCAGCAGTATGACAGGGTACAATGAGCAGTACTTC.

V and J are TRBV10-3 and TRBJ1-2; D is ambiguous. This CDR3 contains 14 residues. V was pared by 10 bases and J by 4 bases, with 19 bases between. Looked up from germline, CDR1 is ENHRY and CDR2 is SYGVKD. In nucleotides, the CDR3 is TGTGCCACCACGGGTGGAACGTCGCTCTATGGCTACACCTTC. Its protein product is CATTGGTSLYGYTF.